This T cell receptor beta chain stems from a study of OX40 agonist ivuxolimab in advanced cancers. In the study overall: Of mixed ages from about 23 to 90 and averaging around 60 years, the group was about 80% male. Partial responses were achieved by three patients, of whom one had hepatocellular carcinoma and two had cutaneous melanoma.

CDR3 length: 15 amino acids. V shed 2 bases and J 6 bases; nucleotides not matched to a gene: 4. Looked up from germline, CDR1 is MNHEY and CDR2 is SMNVEV (reference sequence). Clones were read by immunoSEQ multiplex PCR, and TCRdb kept only the in-frame ones, dropping some. The sample consists of 80,000 to 95,000 clones, 80% to 90% of them appearing once. This clone came up a few times. The source is an adult with an advanced solid tumor such as melanoma, head and neck, liver or kidney cancer. This specimen was CD4+ or CD8+ T cells sorted from blood, taken in a trial of the OX40 agonist ivuxolimab. The V call is TRBV27, the J call TRBJ2-1; 10 bases align to TRBD1. CDR3 nucleotide sequence: TGTGCCAGCAGTTTAAGGGACAGGGGTATCAATGAGCAGTTCTTC. Amino acid sequence: CASSLRDRGINEQFF.